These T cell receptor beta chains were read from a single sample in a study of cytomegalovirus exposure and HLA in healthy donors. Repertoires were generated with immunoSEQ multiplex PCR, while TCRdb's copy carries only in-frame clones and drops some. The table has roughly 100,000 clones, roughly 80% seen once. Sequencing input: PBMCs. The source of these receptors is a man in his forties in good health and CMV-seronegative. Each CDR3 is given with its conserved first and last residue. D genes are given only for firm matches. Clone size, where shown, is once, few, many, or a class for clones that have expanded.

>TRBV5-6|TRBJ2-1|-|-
CASSSHLTRRYNEQFF
TGTGCCAGCAGCTCGCATCTGACCCGGAGGTACAATGAGCAGTTCTTC
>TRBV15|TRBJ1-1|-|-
CATSRMGGLMAEAFF
TGTGCCACCAGCAGAATGGGGGGGCTTATGGCTGAAGCTTTCTTT
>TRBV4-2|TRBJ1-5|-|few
CASSQDWRPLNQPQHF
TGTGCCAGCAGCCAAGACTGGAGACCCCTGAATCAGCCCCAGCATTTT
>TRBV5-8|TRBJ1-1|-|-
CASSFGTNMNTEAFF
TGTGCCAGCAGCTTTGGGACAAACATGAACACTGAAGCTTTCTTT
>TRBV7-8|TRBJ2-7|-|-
CASSRDWTERIGQYF
TGTGCCAGCAGCCGAGATTGGACAGAACGGATTGGGCAGTACTTC
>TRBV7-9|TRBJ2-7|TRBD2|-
CASRPRLAESYEQYF
TGTGCCAGCAGACCCAGACTAGCGGAGTCCTACGAGCAGTACTTC
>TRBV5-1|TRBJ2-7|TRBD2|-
CASSLESGEPYEQYF
TGCGCCAGCAGCTTGGAAAGCGGGGAACCCTACGAGCAGTACTTC
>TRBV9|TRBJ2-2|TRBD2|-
CASSVVSSGVTGELFF
TGTGCCAGCAGCGTAGTGTCTAGCGGAGTTACCGGGGAGCTGTTTTTT
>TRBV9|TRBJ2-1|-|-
CASSPAGSYNEQFF
TGTGCCAGCAGCCCGGCAGGGTCGTACAATGAGCAGTTCTTC
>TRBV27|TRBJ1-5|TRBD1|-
CASSLSQGAGRNQPQHF
TGTGCCAGCAGTTTATCCCAGGGGGCGGGCCGCAACCAGCCCCAGCATTTT
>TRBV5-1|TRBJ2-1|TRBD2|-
CASSLSGPYNEQFF
TGCGCCAGCAGCCTTAGCGGGCCCTACAATGAGCAGTTCTTC
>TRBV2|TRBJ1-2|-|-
CASPNDSNYGYTF
TGTGCCAGCCCGAACGACAGTAACTATGGCTACACCTTC
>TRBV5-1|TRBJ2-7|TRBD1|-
CASSSTGDWNEQYF
TGCGCCAGCAGCAGTACAGGGGATTGGAACGAGCAGTACTTC
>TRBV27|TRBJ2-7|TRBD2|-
CASSSRTSGGTYEQYF
TGTGCCAGCAGTTCGCGGACTAGCGGGGGCACCTACGAGCAGTACTTC
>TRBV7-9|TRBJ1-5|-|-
CSSSSEAGQPSRQRPQHF
TGTTCCAGCAGCTCGGAGGCCGGACAGCCCAGCCGCCAGAGGCCCCAGCATTTT
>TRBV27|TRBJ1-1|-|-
CASSFLGEGTEAFF
TGTGCCAGCAGTTTTTTAGGGGAGGGCACTGAAGCTTTCTTT
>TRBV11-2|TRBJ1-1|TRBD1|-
CASSSGQGMPEAFF
TGTGCCAGCAGCTCGGGACAGGGAATGCCTGAAGCTTTCTTT
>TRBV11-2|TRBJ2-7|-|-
CARGGTLRFEQYF
TGTGCCAGAGGAGGGACTCTCCGGTTCGAGCAGTACTTC
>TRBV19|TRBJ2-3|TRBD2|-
CASTLRGGLNTQYF
TGTGCCAGTACGTTGCGGGGGGGCTTGAATACGCAGTATTTT
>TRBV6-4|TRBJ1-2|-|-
CASSVYQGLSMEGYTF
TGTGCCAGCAGTGTTTATCAGGGCTTGTCAATGGAAGGCTACACCTTC
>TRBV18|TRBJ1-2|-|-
CASSPTTRNYGYTF
TGTGCCAGCTCACCTACGACAAGGAACTATGGCTACACCTTC
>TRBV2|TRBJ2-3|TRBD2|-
CASSEPRLAGGYTQYF
TGTGCCAGCAGTGAACCCCGACTAGCGGGAGGGTATACGCAGTATTTT
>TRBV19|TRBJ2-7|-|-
CASSFSTDSYEQYF
TGTGCCAGTAGTTTTTCGACAGACTCCTACGAGCAGTACTTC
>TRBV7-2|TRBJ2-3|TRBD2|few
CASSSALLTSGPSTDTQYF
TGTGCCAGCAGCTCAGCCCTGCTTACTAGCGGGCCGTCGACAGATACGCAGTATTTT
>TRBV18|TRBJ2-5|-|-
CASSPQETQYF
TGTGCCAGCTCTCCGCAAGAGACCCAGTACTTC
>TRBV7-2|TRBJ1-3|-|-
CASSLAGGSSGNTIYF
TGTGCCAGCAGCTTAGCTGGCGGCAGCTCTGGAAACACCATATATTTT
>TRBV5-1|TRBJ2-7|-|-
CAGSGGQVIEQYF
TGCGCCGGCAGCGGGGGACAGGTAATCGAGCAGTACTTC
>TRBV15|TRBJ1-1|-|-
CATSRVGRAEAFF
TGTGCCACCAGCAGAGTTGGGAGAGCTGAAGCTTTCTTT
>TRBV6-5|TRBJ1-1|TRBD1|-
CASTGTGVTDTEAFF
TGTGCCAGCACGGGGACAGGGGTGACGGACACTGAAGCTTTCTTT
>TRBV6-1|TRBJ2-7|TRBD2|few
CASSVGGTSGRAAYEQYF
TGTGCCAGCAGTGTTGGGGGGACTAGCGGGAGGGCCGCCTACGAGCAGTACTTC
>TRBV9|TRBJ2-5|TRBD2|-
CASSVAGGGARETQYF
TGTGCCAGCAGCGTAGCAGGCGGGGGGGCCCGAGAGACCCAGTACTTC
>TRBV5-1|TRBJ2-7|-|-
CASSREGQSYEQYF
TGCGCCAGCAGCAGAGAAGGACAATCCTACGAGCAGTACTTC
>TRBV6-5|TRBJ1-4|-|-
CASKAVGQGWEKLFF
TGTGCCAGCAAGGCGGTTGGGCAGGGATGGGAAAAACTGTTTTTT
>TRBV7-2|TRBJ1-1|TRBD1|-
CASSSRQGRTEAFF
TGTGCCAGCAGTTCGAGACAGGGCCGAACTGAAGCTTTCTTT
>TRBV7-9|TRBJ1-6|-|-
CASSLVTFGNSPLHF
TGTGCCAGCAGCTTAGTAACCTTCGGGAATTCACCCCTCCACTTT
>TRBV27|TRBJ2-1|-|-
CASSLRGASLYNEQFF
TGTGCCAGCAGTTTACGCGGGGCCTCTCTCTACAATGAGCAGTTCTTC
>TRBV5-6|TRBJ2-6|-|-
CASFRGSGANVLTF
TGTGCCAGTTTTAGAGGTTCTGGGGCCAACGTCCTGACTTTC
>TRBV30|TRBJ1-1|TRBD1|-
CAWSVRFWTGGTEAFF
TGTGCCTGGAGTGTACGATTTTGGACAGGGGGCACTGAAGCTTTCTTT
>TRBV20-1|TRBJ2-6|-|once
CSAPNSAVLTF
TGCAGTGCCCCCAACAGTGCCGTCCTGACTTTC
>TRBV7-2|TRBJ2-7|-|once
CASSFFDYQYF
TGTGCCAGCAGCTTTTTCGACTACCAGTACTTC
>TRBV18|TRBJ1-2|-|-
CASSPGLANYGYTF
TGTGCCAGCTCACCAGGGCTCGCTAACTATGGCTACACCTTC